This T cell receptor beta chain was found in a study of cytomegalovirus exposure and HLA in healthy donors. Overall study results and limits: A missense DCLRE1C variant was associated with V- and J-gene trimming of TCR beta chains in a later analysis, and an independent cohort replicated the association. Previously analyzed data showed that most TCR beta V segments were productive at a frequency of about 90% or about 30%.

CDR1 is SGHRS, CDR2 YFSETQ, per germline. The CDR3 totals 15 residues. Germline trimming cut 3 bases from V and 0 bases from J; bases unmatched to any gene: 2. The PCR contained 60 Vbeta and 13 Jbeta primers. Sequencing was performed with immunoSEQ multiplex PCR; in TCRdb, only in-frame clones are kept and a portion is missing. Of some 190,000 clones in the sample, roughly 80% were seen once. As regards this clone: The antigen is unknown.

The V call is TRBV5-1, the J call TRBJ2-2, with 7 bases lining up with TRBD1. This TCR came from a male donor in good health and CMV-seronegative. Sequenced input: PBMCs. In nucleotides, the CDR3 is TGCGCCAGCAGCTCAGGGACAGCGAACACCGGGGAGCTGTTTTTT. This sequence encodes CASSSGTANTGELFF.